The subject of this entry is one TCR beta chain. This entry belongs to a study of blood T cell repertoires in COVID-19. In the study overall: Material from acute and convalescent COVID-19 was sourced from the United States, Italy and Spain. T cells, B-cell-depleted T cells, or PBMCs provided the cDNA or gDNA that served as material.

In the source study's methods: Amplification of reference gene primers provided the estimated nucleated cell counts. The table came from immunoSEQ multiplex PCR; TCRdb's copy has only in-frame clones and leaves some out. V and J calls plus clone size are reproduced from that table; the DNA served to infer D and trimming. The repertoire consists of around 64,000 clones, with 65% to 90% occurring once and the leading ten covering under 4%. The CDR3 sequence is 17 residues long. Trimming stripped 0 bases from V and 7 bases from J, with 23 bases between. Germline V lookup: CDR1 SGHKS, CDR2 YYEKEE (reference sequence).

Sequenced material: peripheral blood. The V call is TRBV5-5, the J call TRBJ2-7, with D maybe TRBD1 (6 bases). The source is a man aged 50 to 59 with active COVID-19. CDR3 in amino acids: CASSLANRAPLLREQYF. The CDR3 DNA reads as TGTGCCAGCAGCTTGGCCAACAGGGCTCCTCTCCTACGAGAGCAGTACTTC. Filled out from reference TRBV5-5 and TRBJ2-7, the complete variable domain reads DAGVTQSPTHLIKTRGQQVTLRCSPISGHKSVSWYQQVLGQGPQFIFQYYEKEERGRGNFPDRFSARQFPNYSSELNVNALLLGDSALYLCASSLANRAPLLREQYFGPGTRLTVT.